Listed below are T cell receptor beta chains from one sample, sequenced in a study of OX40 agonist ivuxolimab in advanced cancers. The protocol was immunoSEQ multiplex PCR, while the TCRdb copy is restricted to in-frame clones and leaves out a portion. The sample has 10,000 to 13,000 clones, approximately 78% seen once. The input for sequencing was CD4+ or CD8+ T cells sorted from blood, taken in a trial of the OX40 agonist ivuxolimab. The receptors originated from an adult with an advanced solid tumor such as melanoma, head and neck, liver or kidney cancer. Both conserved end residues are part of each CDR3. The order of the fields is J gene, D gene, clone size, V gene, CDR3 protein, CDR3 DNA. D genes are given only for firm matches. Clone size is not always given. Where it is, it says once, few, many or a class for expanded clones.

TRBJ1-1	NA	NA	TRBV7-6	CASSSRDFEAFF	TGTGCCAGCAGCTCTAGGGACTTCGAAGCTTTCTTT
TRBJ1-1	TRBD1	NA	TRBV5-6	CASSLPGQGAFGGTEAFF	TGTGCCAGCAGCCTGCCGGGACAGGGGGCCTTCGGGGGCACTGAAGCTTTCTTT
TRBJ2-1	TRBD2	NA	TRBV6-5	CASRSGLAGVHEQFF	TGTGCCAGCAGATCCGGACTAGCGGGAGTCCATGAGCAGTTCTTC
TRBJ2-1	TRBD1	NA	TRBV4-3	CASSQGGRDRVWNEQFF	TGCGCCAGCAGCCAAGGGGGGCGGGACAGGGTTTGGAATGAGCAGTTCTTC
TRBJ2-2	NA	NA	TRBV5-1	CASSLELGTGELFF	TGCGCCAGCAGCTTGGAACTCGGCACCGGGGAGCTGTTTTTT
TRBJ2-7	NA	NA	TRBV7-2	CASSLGLHEQYF	TGTGCCAGCAGCTTAGGTCTACACGAGCAGTACTTC
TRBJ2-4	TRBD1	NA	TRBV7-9	CASSSGTGALAKNIQYF	TGTGCCAGCAGCTCAGGGACAGGGGCGCTAGCCAAAAACATTCAGTACTTC
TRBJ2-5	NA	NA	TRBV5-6	CASSLATDLGTGTQYF	TGTGCCAGCAGCTTGGCTACGGACCTAGGAACGGGGACCCAGTACTTC
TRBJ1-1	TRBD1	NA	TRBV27	CASSLWTGYTEAFF	TGTGCCAGCAGTTTATGGACAGGGTACACTGAAGCTTTCTTT
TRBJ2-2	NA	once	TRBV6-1	CASRERVLRLGGELFF	TGTGCCAGCAGAGAACGGGTCTTGCGGTTAGGCGGGGAGCTGTTTTTT
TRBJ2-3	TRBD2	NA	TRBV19	CASRRGWTSGSIGGPDTQYF	TGTGCCAGTAGGAGGGGTTGGACTAGCGGGAGTATAGGCGGCCCAGATACGCAGTATTTT
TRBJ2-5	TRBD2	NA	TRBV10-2	CASSVAGLETQYF	TGCGCCAGCAGCGTAGCGGGATTGGAGACCCAGTACTTC
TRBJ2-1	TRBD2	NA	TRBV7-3	CASSLRTSRPGAYNEQFF	TGTGCCAGCAGCCTGCGGACTAGTCGACCGGGGGCCTACAATGAGCAGTTCTTC